This entry is about one T cell receptor beta chain. Its antigen is not identified. TCRdb processed the reads anew with MiXCR; each CDR3 protein has one entry. This table has 140,000 to 150,000 distinct CDR3 sequences, 32% appearing once. Germline CDR1 SGHVS, CDR2 FNYEAQ. V shed 2 bases and J shed 5 bases, with 10 bases lying between them. The CDR3 has 13 residues. This record comes from a study of T cell repertoires in cytomegalovirus infection. Whole-study context: Selection of CMV epitopes for the study included recently identified HLA-C-restricted and well-studied HLA-B-restricted ones. Indicated by public TCR beta signatures were CMV infection and matching HLA type.

General study findings and limits: Pooled public TCR beta family frequency picked out CMV carriers with the relevant HLA. HLA-C-restricted TCR beta clonotypes specific for CMV led the ex vivo response.

The rearrangement links TRBV7-6 to TRBJ2-7; D may be TRBD2 (5 bases). The sample was CD8+ T cells from cultured PBMCs, taken from culture after CMV antigen stimulation. This TCR was recovered from a human donor in good health (CMV status not recorded). Some clones in this sample may be carry-over from other donors' samples. CDR3 residues: CASSLRGMNEQYF. The DNA for the CDR3 is TGTGCCAGCAGCTTACGGGGAATGAACGAGCAGTACTTC.